A selection of T cell receptor beta chains follows, all from one sample in a study of cytomegalovirus exposure and HLA in healthy donors. Some clones are missing from TCRdb's copy, which holds only in-frame ones; the method was immunoSEQ multiplex PCR. The sample lists 130,000 or so clones, roughly 80% occurring once. Sequenced material: PBMCs. Receptors were obtained from a male donor in good health and CMV-seronegative. The CDR3 runs from the conserved cysteine through the conserved F or W. D genes are given only for firm matches. The size field is filled for only some rows; it gives once, few, many or a size class.

NA	TRBJ2-6	NA	TRBV5-5	CASSLGPNRDSGANVLTF	TGTGCCAGCAGCTTGGGGCCAAACAGAGACTCTGGGGCCAACGTCCTGACTTTC
TRBD2	TRBJ2-1	NA	TRBV28	CASRSPGGAIREQFF	TGTGCCAGCAGATCACCCGGGGGGGCAATACGTGAGCAGTTCTTC
NA	TRBJ2-7	NA	TRBV11-2	CASSREGGSGSYTHEQYF	TGTGCCAGCAGCAGGGAAGGGGGTAGCGGGTCATATACCCACGAGCAGTACTTC
TRBD2	TRBJ2-1	NA	TRBV11-2	CASSPSLLAGGHNEQFF	TGTGCCAGCAGCCCATCGCTCCTAGCGGGAGGGCACAATGAGCAGTTCTTC
TRBD1	TRBJ2-1	NA	TRBV6-5	CATLDGTGYREQFF	TGTGCCACGCTTGACGGGACAGGGTATCGTGAGCAGTTCTTC
TRBD1	TRBJ1-2	NA	TRBV27	CASSPTTRGTNYGYTF	TGTGCCAGCAGTCCCACCACCAGGGGGACTAACTATGGCTACACCTTC
TRBD1	TRBJ2-7	NA	TRBV18	CASSPKMTGTVYEQYF	TGTGCCAGCTCACCTAAGATGACAGGGACGGTTTACGAGCAGTACTTC
TRBD1	TRBJ1-2	NA	TRBV29-1	CSVDETGPYGYTF	TGCAGCGTTGATGAGACAGGGCCCTATGGCTACACCTTC
TRBD1	TRBJ1-3	NA	TRBV10-3	CAISELGQPLGNTIYF	TGTGCCATCAGTGAGTTGGGACAGCCCTTAGGAAACACCATATATTTT
TRBD1	TRBJ2-7	NA	TRBV28	CASSWGGVSGGTYEQYF	TGTGCCAGCAGTTGGGGCGGAGTGTCAGGGGGTACCTACGAGCAGTACTTC
TRBD2	TRBJ2-7	once	TRBV10-3	CAISSDTPGTSGAYEQYF	TGTGCCATCAGTTCCGACACCCCCGGGACTAGCGGGGCCTACGAGCAGTACTTC
TRBD1	TRBJ1-2	once	TRBV6-5	CASSYARQGPNYGYTF	TGTGCCAGCAGTTATGCCCGACAGGGACCGAACTATGGCTACACCTTC
TRBD1	TRBJ1-5	few	TRBV4-1	CASSQAPSGGQPQHF	TGCGCCAGCAGCCAAGCCCCGTCAGGGGGTCAGCCCCAGCATTTT
NA	TRBJ2-7	once	TRBV6-5	CASSYRWSYEQYF	TGTGCCAGCAGTTACCGGTGGAGCTACGAGCAGTACTTC
TRBD1	TRBJ2-2	NA	TRBV7-6	CASSPTGGVNTGELFF	TGTGCCAGCTCCCCGACAGGGGGCGTAAACACCGGGGAGCTGTTTTTT
TRBD1	TRBJ2-2	few	TRBV30	CAWSAWTGRTGELFF	TGTGCCTGGAGTGCCTGGACAGGACGCACCGGGGAGCTGTTTTTT
NA	TRBJ1-2	NA	TRBV6-1	CASNAGGYNYGYTF	TGTGCCAGCAACGCTGGGGGGTACAACTATGGCTACACCTTC
TRBD1	TRBJ2-1	NA	TRBV28	CASRQGGLWANEQFF	TGTGCCAGCAGACAGGGGGGCCTCTGGGCCAATGAGCAGTTCTTC
TRBD2	TRBJ2-1	few	TRBV5-1	CASSFIAGTGNEQFF	TGCGCCAGCAGCTTCATAGCGGGAACTGGTAATGAGCAGTTCTTC
NA	TRBJ2-1	NA	TRBV5-8	CASSLEGSLGTGEQFF	TGTGCCAGCAGCTTGGAAGGGTCGTTAGGTACAGGTGAGCAGTTCTTC
TRBD1	TRBJ2-7	NA	TRBV30	CAWSDPRDRGLYEQYF	TGTGCCTGGAGTGACCCCCGGGACAGGGGGCTCTACGAGCAGTACTTC
NA	TRBJ1-1	NA	TRBV10-2	CASRMRQGYEAFF	TGCGCCAGCAGGATGAGACAAGGTTATGAAGCTTTCTTT
NA	TRBJ1-4	few	TRBV5-1	CASSLGGNFREKLFF	TGCGCCAGCAGCTTGGGAGGGAACTTCAGGGAAAAACTGTTTTTT
TRBD2	TRBJ2-1	NA	TRBV6-1	CAIGLADYNEQFF	TGTGCCATAGGACTAGCGGACTACAATGAGCAGTTCTTC
TRBD1	TRBJ2-1	NA	TRBV10-2	CASSEGQGHNEQFF	TGCGCCAGCAGTGAGGGACAGGGCCACAATGAGCAGTTCTTC
TRBD2	TRBJ2-7	once	TRBV2	CASTERLAGKNEQYF	TGTGCCAGCACCGAGCGACTAGCGGGAAAAAACGAGCAGTACTTC
NA	TRBJ1-1	NA	TRBV5-6	CASHSKTMNTEAFF	TGTGCCAGCCATTCGAAAACAATGAACACTGAAGCTTTCTTT
TRBD1	TRBJ2-7	NA	TRBV6-5	CAISDRDSLRYEQYF	TGTGCCATCAGCGACCGGGACAGCCTTCGCTACGAGCAGTACTTC
NA	TRBJ2-7	NA	TRBV28	CASGRGPHEQYF	TGTGCCAGCGGGCGGGGGCCCCACGAGCAGTACTTC
TRBD1	TRBJ1-5	NA	TRBV15	CATSEQGYQPQHF	TGTGCCACCAGCGAACAGGGGTATCAGCCCCAGCATTTT
TRBD1	TRBJ1-6	NA	TRBV27	CASSWGTGNNSPLHF	TGTGCCAGCAGTTGGGGGACAGGGAATAATTCACCCCTCCACTTT
NA	TRBJ2-2	NA	TRBV4-3	CASSQDGLAHGGELFF	TGCGCCAGCAGCCAAGACGGGCTAGCCCACGGCGGGGAGCTGTTTTTT
NA	TRBJ2-7	many	TRBV2	CASRGSGSYEQYF	TGTGCCAGCAGGGGGTCAGGGTCCTACGAGCAGTACTTC
TRBD2	TRBJ2-3	NA	TRBV7-9	CASSSSGGAGTQYF	TGTGCCAGCAGCTCTAGCGGGGGGGCTGGTACGCAGTATTTT
NA	TRBJ1-5	NA	TRBV6-6	CASSYLGNQPQHF	TGTGCCAGCAGTTATCTCGGCAATCAGCCCCAGCATTTT
NA	TRBJ2-5	NA	TRBV21-1	CASSRGEQETQYF	TGTGCCAGCAGCAGGGGGGAACAAGAGACCCAGTACTTC
NA	TRBJ1-1	NA	TRBV28	CASSLWMDMNTEAFF	TGTGCCAGCAGTTTATGGATGGACATGAACACTGAAGCTTTCTTT
NA	TRBJ1-3	NA	TRBV7-2	CASSLEGVPGNTIYF	TGTGCCAGCAGCCTCGAGGGGGTCCCTGGAAACACCATATATTTT
NA	TRBJ2-5	NA	TRBV6-4	CASSVDLGETQYF	TGTGCCAGCAGTGTTGACCTCGGGGAGACCCAGTACTTC
NA	TRBJ2-7	NA	TRBV6-6	CASTADSSGYEQYF	TGTGCCAGCACCGCCGACAGTAGTGGCTACGAGCAGTACTTC
NA	TRBJ1-1	NA	TRBV6-6	CASSPRGSGGTEAFF	TGTGCCAGCAGTCCCAGGGGATCGGGCGGCACTGAAGCTTTCTTT
TRBD1	TRBJ1-2	NA	TRBV19	CASSATGGYGYTF	TGTGCCAGTAGTGCTACAGGGGGCTATGGCTACACCTTC
TRBD1	TRBJ1-2	NA	TRBV30	CAWNSGTDFNYGYTF	TGTGCCTGGAACTCCGGGACAGATTTTAACTATGGCTACACCTTC
TRBD1	TRBJ2-2	NA	TRBV4-1	CASSPILDRAGGELFF	TGCGCCAGCAGCCCAATCCTGGACAGGGCGGGTGGGGAGCTGTTTTTT
NA	TRBJ1-2	NA	TRBV6-1	CASSEAPGPYGYTF	TGTGCCAGCAGTGAAGCGCCAGGGCCCTATGGCTACACCTTC